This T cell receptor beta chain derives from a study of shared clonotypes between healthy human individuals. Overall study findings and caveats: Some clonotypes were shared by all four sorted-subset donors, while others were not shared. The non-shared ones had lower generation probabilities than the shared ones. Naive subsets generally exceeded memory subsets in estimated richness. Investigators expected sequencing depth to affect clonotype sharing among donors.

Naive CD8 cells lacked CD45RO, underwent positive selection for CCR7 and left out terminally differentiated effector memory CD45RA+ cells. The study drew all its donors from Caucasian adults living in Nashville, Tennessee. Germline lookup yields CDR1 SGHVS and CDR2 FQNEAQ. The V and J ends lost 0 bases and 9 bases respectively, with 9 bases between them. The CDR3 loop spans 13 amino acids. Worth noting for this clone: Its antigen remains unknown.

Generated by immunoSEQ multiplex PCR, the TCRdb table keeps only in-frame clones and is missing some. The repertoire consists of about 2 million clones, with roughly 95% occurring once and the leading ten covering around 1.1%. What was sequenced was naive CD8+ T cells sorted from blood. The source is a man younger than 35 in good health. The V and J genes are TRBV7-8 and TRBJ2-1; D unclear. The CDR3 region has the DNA TGTGCCAGCAGCTTAGCTCCGGCAGCTGAGCAGTTCTTC. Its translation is CASSLAPAAEQFF. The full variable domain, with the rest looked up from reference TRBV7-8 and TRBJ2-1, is GAGVSQSPRYKVAKRGQDVALRCDPISGHVSLFWYQQALGQGPEFLTYFQNEAQLDKSGLPSDRFFAERPEGSVSTLKIQRTQQEDSAVYLCASSLAPAAEQFFGPGTRLTVL.